This T cell receptor beta chain is drawn from a study of a mutant IDH1 vaccine in newly diagnosed glioma. This clone occurred a few times. The antigen is unknown. The time point was: week 35, safety follow-up. The content of each vaccine dose was 300 ug of mutant IDH1 20-mer peptide, and topical imiquimod accompanied it. Repertoires were generated with immunoSEQ multiplex PCR, while TCRdb's copy carries only in-frame clones and drops some. The data contain 60,000 to 65,000 clones, about four fifths of them singletons. The CDR3 is 15 residues long. Germline CDR1 SNHLY, CDR2 FYNNEI. V trimming: 2 bases; J trimming: 9 bases; junction bases outside the gene matches: 7.

Source: PBMCs, taken from a glioma patient whose treatment included an IDH1 peptide vaccine. This TCR was recovered from a man aged 35 to 55 with glioma. This chain uses TRBV2 with TRBJ2-1; 10 bases are a match to TRBD2. CDR3 nucleotide sequence: TGTGCCAGCAGTGAAACTAGCGGGGAGGGTAGTGAGCAGTTCTTC. Its translation is CASSETSGEGSEQFF.